This TCR beta chain was sequenced during a study of vaccination effects on CD4 cells after COVID-19. Sequencing used immunoSEQ multiplex PCR; TCRdb keeps in-frame clones, though not all of them. Of under 65,000 clones in the sample, roughly 76% were seen once. Trimming pared 1 base from V and 3 bases from J, leaving 1 base between. This CDR3 is built from 12 residues. Germline V gives CDR1 SGHTS, CDR2 YDEGEE. Viral peptide pool expansion of antigen-specific CD4+ T cells preceded sequencing in the ViraFEST assay. Scientists isolated CD4+ T cells after an approximately 10-day culture period ended. The vaccine recipients had no prior SARS-CoV-2 infection, with negative nucleocapsid antibodies. As regards this clone: Antigen specificity is unknown.

The sequencing used CD4+ T cells from PBMCs cultured with HCoV-229E spike peptides, collected before COVID-19 vaccination. This chain links TRBV5-8 with TRBJ2-2; D is ambiguous. The clonotype comes from a human donor who received a COVID-19 vaccine. CDR3 DNA sequence: TGTGCCAGCAGCTTGCACACCGGGGAGCTGTTTTTT. It specifies CASSLHTGELFF.